Below, one TCR beta chain is given with its context. Its specificity is unknown. V shed 0 bases, J shed 7 bases, and the junction held 7 bases outside the gene matches. Germline CDR1 and CDR2: SGHDN and FVKESK. CDR3 size: 15 residues. Sequenced by immunoSEQ multiplex PCR; TCRdb stores in-frame clones only, minus some. The repertoire holds some 330,000 clones, with 75% to 90% as singletons. The sample comes from a study of cytomegalovirus exposure and HLA in healthy donors. Across the whole study: The same platform was used for the 120 validation repertoires and the 600 to 700 first-cohort repertoires, a later analysis reported.

Study-wide results and caveats: Rarity held for most TCR sequences, but there were some public TCRs that occurred in many donors. There were under 200 TCR beta chains listed as cytomegalovirus-associated.

This clonotype was obtained from a woman aged 18-35 years in good health and CMV-seronegative. Sequencing input: PBMCs. This chain links TRBV14 with TRBJ1-2, with 8 nucleotides matching TRBD1. CDR3 sequence (DNA): TGTGCCAGCAGCCAAGATTGGCAGGGGGCTGGTGGCTACACCTTC. Protein sequence: CASSQDWQGAGGYTF. The entire variable domain, with the rest obtained from reference TRBV14 and TRBJ1-2, is as follows: EAGVTQFPSHSVIEKGQTVTLRCDPISGHDNLYWYRRVMGKEIKFLLHFVKESKQDESGMPNNRFLAERTGGTYSTLKVQPAELEDSGVYFCASSQDWQGAGGYTFGSGTRLTVV.